This T cell receptor (beta chain) was sequenced during a study of tumor-infiltrating lymphocytes in primary liver carcinoma (dated by TCRdb to the late 2010s). Background on the whole study: The five patients, three men and two women aged 30 to 69 years, had hepatocellular carcinoma (four) or combined HCC and intrahepatic cholangiocarcinoma (one). Tumors of the five patients were stage T1-T3 N0M0 with maximum diameters of roughly 4.2 to 11 cm. Each sample produced roughly 3.65 to 8 million productive TCRbeta reads, and read depth showed no significant difference between tissue types. TCRbeta repertoire sequencing, expression microarrays and whole-exome sequencing were combined in the study across five regions of each liver tumor, with adjacent normal tissue and blood also included. A total of 35 or so specimens from 5 patients went through TCRbeta repertoire sequencing, namely 25 tumor regions, 5 adjacent noncancerous liver tissues and 5 peripheral blood samples. Agilent mRNA microarray profiling was performed on the 20 to 25 tumor region samples to relate TCRbeta repertoire diversity to the local molecular phenotype. High reproducibility was observed for the technical replicate repertoires, with mean shared-clone rates about 0.92 and correlation coefficients above 0.95.

Reading the germline V gene gives CDR1 SQVTM and CDR2 ANQGSEA. A distance of 17 bases separates the germline ends of V and J, which lose 5 bases and 6 bases respectively. The CDR3, cysteine through phenylalanine, is 13 amino acids long. Only the CDR3 DNA stays, 39 bases, in frame from base 1. A constant-region primer and ProtoScript II reverse transcriptase were used to reverse-transcribe TCRbeta-specific cDNA from roughly 480 ng total RNA. The TCRbeta libraries were prepared through three rounds of nested multiplex PCR following a slightly modified ARM-PCR procedure. Each of the first two PCR rounds ran for roughly 11 cycles and used multiplex TRBV1-TRBV30 forward primers together with a Cbeta reverse primer. Sample barcodes and Illumina adapters were added in a final 25-cycle PCR with Deep VentR polymerase. Before sequencing, amplicons between 200 and 500 bp were purified from gel using a QIAquick gel extraction kit. TCRbeta amplicons were sequenced on an Illumina HiSeq 2500 with 250-bp paired-end reads. As for the authors' bioinformatics: To recover full CDR3 sequences, reads were quality-trimmed using Trimmomatic v0.33 and paired reads were then merged using FLASH v1.2.11. V, D and J germline segments were assigned to the rearranged TCRbeta sequences by MiGEC v1.2.1b. Clonotype statistics and Shannon-Wiener diversity indices were computed with VDJtools v1.0.0. Except for diversity analysis, only each sample's 250 most abundant clonotypes were used in subsequent analyses to reduce sampling bias. Using fastp at Q25 and MiXCR, TCRdb reprocessed the public reads and kept productive beta chains. Every distinct CDR3 protein forms one entry, paired with its most common genes and DNA. TCRdb, not the authors, supplied the V and J calls. The sample table contains 120,000 or so distinct CDR3 sequences; only one count was recorded for around 60% of them. Roughly 8.8% of the sample is taken by the ten largest.

Without any cell sorting, total RNA and DNA were extracted together from 20-30 mg of bulk tissue using the AllPrep DNA/RNA mini kit. Between November 2015 and early 2016, a few patients in China with histopathologically diagnosed primary liver carcinoma had their tumors surgically resected. At the time of sampling, the patients were treatment-naive and had chronic HBV infection. Five spatially separated regions were sampled from each tumor: the superior, inferior, left-lateral and right-lateral poles, plus the tumor centre. More than 75% viable tumor cells were found by histology in every tumor sample. Fresh tumor and adjacent tissue pieces were bisected, with one half stored in RNAlater at -80 degrees C and the other half sent for histology. This clonotype was counted a few times. Its antigen is unknown. It has no much larger one-base neighbor in the sample; base qualities were not kept. Beyond this particular receptor, the publication reports: The study included only four to six patients, and the authors note findings should be validated in a larger study. Since the samples were bulk and unsorted, there was no way to compare CD4+ and CD8+ T cell repertoires. Only the TCR beta chain was sequenced, so true repertoire diversity is likely underestimated because unpaired alpha chains were not captured. Just about 7-25% of top clones turned up in all five regions of a tumor, which suggests spatial heterogeneity among tumor-infiltrating T cells. Compared with blood, tumors had a significantly larger share of the repertoire taken up by the top 250 clones (p = 0.039). Repertoire overlap was higher between tumor regions (mean about 35%) than tumor-adjacent (around 17%) or tumor-blood (about 15%) pairs, consistent with antigen-driven expansion.

The receptor chain draws on TRBV29-1 and TRBJ2-7; 6 matching bases give a weak D call of TRBD2. This sequence was found in a woman aged 55 to 70 with primary liver carcinoma and hepatitis B virus infection. Sequencing was carried out using liver tumor tissue from sampling region 1. Per the publication, the cell subset or site label means: tumor region T1, superior pole. The DNA reads TGCAGCGTTACGTGGCACTCAGCGGGCGAGCAGTACTTC. Its protein reads: CSVTWHSAGEQYF.